The rows below give T cell receptor beta chains drawn from one sample of a study of cytomegalovirus exposure and HLA in healthy donors. Sequencing used immunoSEQ multiplex PCR; TCRdb keeps in-frame clones, though not all of them. The sample has some 120,000 clones; the top ten hold 0.9% to 1.2%. Input material: PBMCs. Receptor source: a man aged 18-30 years in good health and CMV-seronegative. The CDR3 runs from the conserved cysteine through the conserved F or W. Fields, in order: D gene, V gene, J gene, CDR3 DNA, CDR3 protein. D genes are given only for firm matches.

-,TRBV19,TRBJ2-7,TGTGCCAGTAGTGTGGGGCCCTCCTATTACGAGCAGTACTTC,CASSVGPSYYEQYF
-,TRBV19,TRBJ2-7,TGTGCCAGTAGTTTCTCAGGGGAAAGCTCCTACGAGCAGTACTTC,CASSFSGESSYEQYF
TRBD2,TRBV19,TRBJ2-5,TGTGCCAGTACCTCCCGGGGGGGGGACCTTGAGACCCAGTACTTC,CASTSRGGDLETQYF
-,TRBV28,TRBJ1-5,TGTGCCAGCTGTATGCTACAGCCCCAGCATTTT,CASCMLQPQHF
TRBD1,TRBV5-6,TRBJ2-7,TGTGCCAGCAGCTTGCCGACAGGGGGTTATTACGAGCAGTACTTC,CASSLPTGGYYEQYF
TRBD1,TRBV28,TRBJ2-7,TGTGCCAGCAGTTCAACCGGGACAGAGTCCTACGAGCAGTACTTC,CASSSTGTESYEQYF
TRBD1,TRBV2,TRBJ2-1,TGTGCCAGCGCGGGACAGGGCGTCGGGAATGAGCAGTTCTTC,CASAGQGVGNEQFF
TRBD1,TRBV6-1,TRBJ1-2,TGTGCCAGCAGTGAATTACGGACAGGGGGGGACTATGGCTACACCTTC,CASSELRTGGDYGYTF
TRBD1,TRBV11-2,TRBJ1-1,TGTGCCAGCACCTTGGGTCTCGGACAGGGGAACACTGAAGCTTTCTTT,CASTLGLGQGNTEAFF
-,TRBV29-1,TRBJ2-2,TGCAGCGTTGGGGGCAGGGGAATTACCGGGGAGCTGTTCTTT,CSVGGRGITGELFF
TRBD1,TRBV6-6,TRBJ1-5,TGTGCCAGCAGACTACAGGGGGTCCAGCCCCAGCATTTT,CASRLQGVQPQHF
-,TRBV30,TRBJ1-6,TGTGCCTGGAGTCCCCGGGGAGTCGGGTTGCCCTCCTATAATTCACCCCTCCACTTT,CAWSPRGVGLPSYNSPLHF
TRBD2,TRBV5-1,TRBJ2-7,TGCGCCAGCAGCATTACTAGCGGGGGGGGCGAGCAGTACTTC,CASSITSGGGEQYF
TRBD1,TRBV5-6,TRBJ1-2,TGTGCCAGCAGCCCGATAGGGACAGGGGTCGCAAACACCTTC,CASSPIGTGVANTF
TRBD1,TRBV2,TRBJ1-3,TGTGCCAGCAGTGCTGACAGGGGTTTAGGAAACACCATATATTTT,CASSADRGLGNTIYF
-,TRBV30,TRBJ1-1,TGTGCCTGGAGCTCTATAACAGGTCACACTGAAGATTTCTTT,CAWSSITGHTEDFF
TRBD2,TRBV2,TRBJ2-3,TGTGCCAGCAGCCCAAGACTAGCGGGAGGGCCTCTGCAGTATTTT,CASSPRLAGGPLQYF
TRBD1,TRBV19,TRBJ1-2,TGTGCCAGTAGTTCCTTGGGACAGGCTAACTATGGCTACACCTTC,CASSSLGQANYGYTF
-,TRBV6-4,TRBJ1-1,TGTGCCAGCAGTCGGGAGGTGGGCACTGAAGCTTTCTTT,CASSREVGTEAFF
-,TRBV7-9,TRBJ2-5,TGTGCCAGCACCCCCTTAGTGGACAGAGAGACCCAGTACTTC,CASTPLVDRETQYF
TRBD1,TRBV30,TRBJ1-5,TGTGCCTGGAGCCGCCGGGACAGAATCAATCAGCCCCAGCATTTT,CAWSRRDRINQPQHF
TRBD1,TRBV5-1,TRBJ1-2,TGCGCCAGCAGCTCCACCCGTACACAGGGGGCTAATTACTATGGCTACACCTTC,CASSSTRTQGANYYGYTF
TRBD2,TRBV5-1,TRBJ2-1,TGCGCCAGCAGCTTGCCTAGCGGCACCTCCTCCCATGAGCAGTTCTTC,CASSLPSGTSSHEQFF
-,TRBV18,TRBJ2-3,TGTGCCAGCTCACCACGATCGGGGGAAGATACGCAGTATTTT,CASSPRSGEDTQYF
-,TRBV27,TRBJ2-1,TGTGCCAGCAGTTATGGACAAGGGTCCTACAATGAGCAGTTCTTC,CASSYGQGSYNEQFF
TRBD1,TRBV19,TRBJ1-2,TGTGCCACCTCCCGGGACAGCGTCGACTATGGCTACACCTTC,CATSRDSVDYGYTF